This T cell receptor beta chain was found in a study of blood T cell repertoires in COVID-19. Background on the study: Samples came from the United States, Italy and Spain, spanning acute and convalescent COVID-19. PBMCs, B-cell-depleted T cells, or T cells were the source of the cDNA or gDNA that made up the material.

This CDR3 has 19 residues. V lost 5 bases and J lost 0; bases outside the gene matches: 17. Germline CDR1 and CDR2: SGHRS and YFSETQ. Per the original methods: Cell counts per sample came from amplifying reference gene primers. Libraries were prepared by immunoSEQ multiplex PCR; TCRdb keeps only in-frame clonotypes and omits some of them. Clone size and V and J calls were adopted from that table, with D and trimming inferred from the DNA. The data hold 130,000 or so clones, with roughly 86% observed a single time. The receptor comes from a human donor in a cohort sampled during active COVID-19. V is TRBV5-1 and J is TRBJ1-3; 7 nucleotides agree with TRBD1. Sequenced: peripheral blood. CDR3 region: CASSFRDSPTLHSGNTIYF. DNA of the CDR3: TGCGCCAGCAGTTTCCGGGACAGCCCTACTCTCCACTCTGGAAACACCATATATTTT.